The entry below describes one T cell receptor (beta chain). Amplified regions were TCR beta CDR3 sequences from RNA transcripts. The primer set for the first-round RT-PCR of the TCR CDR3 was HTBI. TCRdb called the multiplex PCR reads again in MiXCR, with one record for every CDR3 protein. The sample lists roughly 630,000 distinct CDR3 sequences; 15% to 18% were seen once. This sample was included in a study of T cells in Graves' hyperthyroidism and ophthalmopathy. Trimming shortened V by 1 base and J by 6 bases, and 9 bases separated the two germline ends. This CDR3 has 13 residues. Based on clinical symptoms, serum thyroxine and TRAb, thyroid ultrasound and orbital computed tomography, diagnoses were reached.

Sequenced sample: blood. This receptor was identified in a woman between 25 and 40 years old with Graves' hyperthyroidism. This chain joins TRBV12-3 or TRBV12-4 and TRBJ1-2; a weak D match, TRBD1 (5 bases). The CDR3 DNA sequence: TGTGCCAGCAGTTTAGGGGGGGTGGATGGCTACACCTTC. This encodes CASSLGGVDGYTF.